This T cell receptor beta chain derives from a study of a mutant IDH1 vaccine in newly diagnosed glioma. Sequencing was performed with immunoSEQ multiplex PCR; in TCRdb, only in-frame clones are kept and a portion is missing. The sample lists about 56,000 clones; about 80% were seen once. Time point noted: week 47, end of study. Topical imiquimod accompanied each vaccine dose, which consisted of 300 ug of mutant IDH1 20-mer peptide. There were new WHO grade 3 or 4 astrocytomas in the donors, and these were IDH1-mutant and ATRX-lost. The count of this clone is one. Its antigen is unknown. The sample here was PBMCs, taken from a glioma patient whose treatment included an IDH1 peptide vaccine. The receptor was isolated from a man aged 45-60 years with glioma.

The CDR3 DNA reads as TGTGCCTGGAACGGTTACAATGAGCAGTTCTTC. Translation gives CAWNGYNEQFF. The V call is TRBV30, the J call TRBJ2-1; D gene uncertain. The CDR3 sequence is 11 residues long. Trimming removed 4 bases from V and 4 bases from J, with 5 bases in between. Germline V gene lookup returns CDR1 GTSNPN and CDR2 SVGIG (reference sequence). The variable domain in full, completed from reference TRBV30 and TRBJ2-1, reads SQTIHQWPATLVQPVGSPLSLECTVEGTSNPNLYWYRQAAGRGLQLLFYSVGIGQISSEVPQNLSASRPQDRQFILSSKKLLLSDSGFYLCAWNGYNEQFFGPGTRLTVL.